The sequence of this T cell receptor beta chain was determined in a study of vaccination and CD4 T cells after COVID-19. Study overall: According to the study, participants were given two doses of BNT162b2 or mRNA-1273 vaccine. Blood was drawn a median 72 days post second dose, range 14 to 241. Overlapping SARS-CoV-2, HCoV-NL63, HCoV-OC43 and HCoV-229E spike peptides stimulated the cells.

On this clonotype: Antigen specificity is unknown.

The Oncomine TCR Beta short-read assay was applied to DNA of cultured CD4+ T cells. One entry per CDR3 protein, called by TCRdb with MiXCR from the PCR reads. This sample yields about 6,000 distinct CDR3 sequences, of which about 75% are seen a single time; roughly 20% belongs to the top ten. CDR1 is SEHNR, CDR2 FQNEAQ, per germline (reference sequence). The ends were cut back, 8 bases at V and 0 bases at J, with 7 bases in the middle. The length of the CDR3 is 12 residues. Specified treatment: approximately nine-day PBMC culture with coronavirus spike peptide pools or control peptides (ViraFEST assay). Alongside around 10 IU/ml IL-2 and 7.5 to 10 ug/ml peptide pools, PBMCs were cultured at 2 million to 2.5 million per well.

The chain is built from TRBV7-9 and TRBJ1-1; D unresolved. This sequence was found in a human donor who had recovered from COVID-19. Material for sequencing was CD4+ T cells from blood, cultured in vitro. The CDR3 here is CASSSMNTEAFF. For the CDR3, the DNA is TGTGCCAGCTCCTCTATGAACACTGAAGCTTTCTTT.